This note documents a single TCR beta chain sequence. Its antigen specificity is not known. Per-nucleotide qualities are absent, and no much larger clonotype sits a single base away. The data were taken from a study of siplizumab effects on memory and regulatory T cells (dated by TCRdb to about 2019). General notes on the study: The effect of the anti-CD2 antibody siplizumab on alloreactive T-cell subsets was examined in allogeneic mixed lymphocyte reactions constructed from human PBMCs.

Library preparation was by the immunoSEQ multiplex PCR assay. Each sample had around 100,000 TCR templates assayed by the deep sequencing platform. Genomic DNA extracted from sorted T cells was used for TCRbeta CDR3 sequencing. As for how the authors treated the data: The R programming language was used for the clonal analysis of the TCRbeta CDR3 data. Comparing unstimulated samples against CFSE-low samples taken after the reaction was how alloreactive CD4+ and CD8+ clones were defined. Regulatory or non-regulatory origin of alloreactive CD4+ clones was assigned by matching sequences to the sorted unstimulated Treg and non-Treg repertoires. TCRdb provides this immuneACCESS table in a form limited to in-frame rearrangements. Some clones are lacking; in checked studies, under half of them reflect an unresolved V gene, and why the rest are absent is not known. D and trimming were read from the DNA, whereas the V and J calls and clone size are those reported in that table. The sample table lists some 97,000 clones, approximately 91% of them with a count of one. Around 2.6% of the sample rests with the top ten.

CDR1 and CDR2, looked up from the germline V gene (reference sequence), are LNHDA and SQIVND. The CDR3 sequence holds 15 residues, the cysteine and phenylalanine included. Just the 45-base CDR3 DNA is kept, in frame starting at base 1. Trimming costs V 0 bases and J 6 bases, and their ends lie 15 bases apart. Broader findings and caveats from the paper: Sequences below about 10^-5 frequency were poorly captured, so only a minor fraction of alloreactive clones could be mapped to unstimulated subsets. Unstimulated naive T cells appeared to be more diverse than memory T cells, and naive cells seemed to make a substantial contribution to the alloresponse. The cumulative frequency of alloreactive sequences that could be traced back to unstimulated CD4+ memory T cells was significantly reduced by siplizumab. About 80-97% of proliferating CD4+ or CD8+ clones could not be given a naive or memory phenotype. Of the alloreactive CD4+ clones that could be mapped, the Treg-derived share averaged about 63% with siplizumab compared with approximately 25% in control reactions. Whether proliferating Tregs from siplizumab cultures were suppressive was not functionally confirmed.

Sorted unstimulated T cells, along with proliferating T cells recovered from mixed lymphocyte reactions, underwent TCRbeta CDR3 sequencing. Fresh whole blood from around eleven HLA-typed healthy donors served as the source for isolating PBMCs. The chain employs TRBV19 and TRBJ2-7; the D gene is perhaps TRBD2, from 6 matching bases. The TCR sequence derives from a human donor in good health. Some clones in this sample may be carry-over from other donors' samples. Source material: CD4+ T cells sorted from blood. The DNA is as follows: TGTGCCAGTAGTATAGATAAGGGATTCGGGGGCGAGCAGTACTTC. Translated, this gives CASSIDKGFGGEQYF.